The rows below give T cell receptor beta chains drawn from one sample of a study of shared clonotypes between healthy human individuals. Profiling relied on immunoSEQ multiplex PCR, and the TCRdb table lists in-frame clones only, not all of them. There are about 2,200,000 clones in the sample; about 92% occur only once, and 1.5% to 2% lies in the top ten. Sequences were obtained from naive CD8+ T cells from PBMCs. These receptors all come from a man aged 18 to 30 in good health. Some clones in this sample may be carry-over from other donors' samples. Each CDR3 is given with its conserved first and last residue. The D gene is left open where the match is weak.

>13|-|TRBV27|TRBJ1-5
TGTGCCAGCAGTTTGTTCCGAAATCAGCCCCAGCATTTT
CASSLFRNQPQHF
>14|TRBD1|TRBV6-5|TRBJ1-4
TGTGCCAGCAGTAGTGGACAGGCTAATGAAAAACTGTTTTTT
CASSSGQANEKLFF
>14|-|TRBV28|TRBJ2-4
TGTGCCAGCAGTCTAACAGGAATAAAAAACATTCAGTACTTC
CASSLTGIKNIQYF
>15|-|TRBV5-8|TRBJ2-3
TGTGCCAGCAGCTTGGGCGGAACTAGCACAGATACGCAGTATTTT
CASSLGGTSTDTQYF
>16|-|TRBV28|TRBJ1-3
TGTGCCAGCAGTGAGGTGGGACCGAGCTCTGGAAACACCATATATTTT
CASSEVGPSSGNTIYF
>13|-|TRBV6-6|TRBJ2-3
TGTGCCAGCAAGACGGACCTCACAGATACGCAGTATTTT
CASKTDLTDTQYF
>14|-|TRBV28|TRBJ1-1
TGTGCCAGCAGTTCATTCGTGGATAACACTGAAGCTTTCTTT
CASSSFVDNTEAFF
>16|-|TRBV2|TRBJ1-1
TGTGCCAGCAGTATTCTGGGGGGGGGACACAATCGGGTAGCTTTCTTT
CASSILGGGHNRVAFF
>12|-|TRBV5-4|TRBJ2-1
TGTGCCAGCAGCCCGGACGCAAATGAGCAGTTCTTC
CASSPDANEQFF
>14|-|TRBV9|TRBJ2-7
TGTGCCAGCAGCCCGGGAGCCCCCTTGGAGGAGCAGTACTTC
CASSPGAPLEEQYF